This T cell receptor (beta chain) was captured by sequencing in a study of patients and donors after allogeneic stem cell transplantation (dated by TCRdb to the early 2020s). Library method: RT-PCR. The reads were generated on a NextSeq 550. TCRdb reprocessing: public reads trimmed at Q25 with fastp, clones called with MiXCR, in-frame beta chains kept. Identical CDR3 proteins give one entry, which carries the most common genes and DNA. The sample profile shows around 23,000 distinct CDR3 sequences; approximately 28% of them were found once. Clones ranked in the top ten supply 48% of the sample. About this clonotype: The clone's antigen remains unknown. Base qualities were left out, and no much larger clone turns up one base away.

Measured from the cysteine to the phenylalanine, the CDR3 is 11 residues long. Of the read, only the CDR3 DNA is kept; its 33 bases are in frame from base 1. The V and J ends are trimmed by 0 bases and 6 bases, leaving 5 bases between them. CDR1 and CDR2, looked up from the germline V gene, are SQVTM and ANQGSEA. The TCR sequence derives from a human donor who was either an allogeneic HSCT recipient or a stem cell or donor lymphocyte infusion donor (not recorded which). It is not recorded whose cells these are; they may come from a transplant donor. The chain is encoded by TRBV29-1 joined to TRBJ1-2; there is no confident call for the D gene. Material: blood, either unsorted or a sorted T cell fraction (not recorded which). The DNA sequence follows: TGCAGCGTTGAAGATTGGAATGGCTACACCTTC. Protein translation: CSVEDWNGYTF.